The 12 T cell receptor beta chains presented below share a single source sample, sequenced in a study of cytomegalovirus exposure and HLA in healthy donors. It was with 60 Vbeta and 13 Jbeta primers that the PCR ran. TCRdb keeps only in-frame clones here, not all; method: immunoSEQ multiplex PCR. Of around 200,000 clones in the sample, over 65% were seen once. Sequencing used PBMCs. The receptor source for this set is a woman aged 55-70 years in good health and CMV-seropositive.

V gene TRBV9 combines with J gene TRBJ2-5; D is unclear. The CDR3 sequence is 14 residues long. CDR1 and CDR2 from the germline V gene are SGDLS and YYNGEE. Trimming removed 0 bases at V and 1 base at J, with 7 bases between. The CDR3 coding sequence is TGTGCCAGCAGCGTAGCAGGCTTCCAAGAGACCCAGTACTTC. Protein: CASSVAGFQETQYF.

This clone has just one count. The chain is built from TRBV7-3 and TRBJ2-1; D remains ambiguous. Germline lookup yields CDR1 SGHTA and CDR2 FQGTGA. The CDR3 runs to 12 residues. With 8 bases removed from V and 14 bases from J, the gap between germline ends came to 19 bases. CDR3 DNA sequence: TGTGCCAGCCGAAACCCCCCTGGAGAGGAGTTCTTC. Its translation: CASRNPPGEEFF.

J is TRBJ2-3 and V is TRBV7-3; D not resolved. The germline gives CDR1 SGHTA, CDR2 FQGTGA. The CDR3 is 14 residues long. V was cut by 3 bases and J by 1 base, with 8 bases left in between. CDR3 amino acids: CASSFLGGTDTQYF. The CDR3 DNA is TGTGCCAGCAGCTTCCTTGGAGGCACAGATACGCAGTATTTT.

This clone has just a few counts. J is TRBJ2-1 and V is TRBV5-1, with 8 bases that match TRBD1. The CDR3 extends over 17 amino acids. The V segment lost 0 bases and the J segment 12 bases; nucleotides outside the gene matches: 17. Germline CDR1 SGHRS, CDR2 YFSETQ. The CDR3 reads CASSLARGQGLGLRQFF. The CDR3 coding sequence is TGCGCCAGCAGCTTGGCCAGAGGACAGGGTCTAGGGCTCAGGCAGTTCTTC.

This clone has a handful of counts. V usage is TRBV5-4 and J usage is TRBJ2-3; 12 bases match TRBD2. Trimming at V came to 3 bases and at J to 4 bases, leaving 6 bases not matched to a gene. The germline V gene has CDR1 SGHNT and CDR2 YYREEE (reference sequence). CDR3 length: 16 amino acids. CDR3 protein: CASSSPSGRGSDTQYF. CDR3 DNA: TGTGCCAGCAGCTCCCCTAGCGGGAGGGGGTCAGATACGCAGTATTTT.

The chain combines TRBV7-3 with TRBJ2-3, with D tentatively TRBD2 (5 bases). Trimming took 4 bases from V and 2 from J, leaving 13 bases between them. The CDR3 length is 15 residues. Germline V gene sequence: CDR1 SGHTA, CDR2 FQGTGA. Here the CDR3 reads CASSSAGLNTDTQYF. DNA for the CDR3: TGTGCCAGCAGCTCAGCCGGACTGAACACAGATACGCAGTATTTT.

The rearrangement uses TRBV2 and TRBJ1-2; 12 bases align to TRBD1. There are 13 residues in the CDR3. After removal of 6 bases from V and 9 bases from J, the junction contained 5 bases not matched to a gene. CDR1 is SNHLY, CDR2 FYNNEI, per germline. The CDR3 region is CASRGQGAHRYTF. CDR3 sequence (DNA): TGTGCCAGCAGGGGACAGGGGGCGCATCGCTACACCTTC.

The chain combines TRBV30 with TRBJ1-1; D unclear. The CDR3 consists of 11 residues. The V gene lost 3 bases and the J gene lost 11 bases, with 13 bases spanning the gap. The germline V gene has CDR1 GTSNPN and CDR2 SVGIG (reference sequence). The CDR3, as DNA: TGTGCCTGGAGCGGCGCTCGAGGGGCTTTCTTT. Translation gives CAWSGARGAFF. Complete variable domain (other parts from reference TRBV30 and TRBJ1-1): SQTIHQWPATLVQPVGSPLSLECTVEGTSNPNLYWYRQAAGRGLQLLFYSVGIGQISSEVPQNLSASRPQDRQFILSSKKLLLSDSGFYLCAWSGARGAFFGQGTRLTVV.

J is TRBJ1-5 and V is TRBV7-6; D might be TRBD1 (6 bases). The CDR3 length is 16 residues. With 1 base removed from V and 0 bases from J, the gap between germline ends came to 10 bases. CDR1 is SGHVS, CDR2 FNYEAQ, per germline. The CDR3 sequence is CASSLGSRGSNQPQHF. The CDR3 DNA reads TGTGCCAGCAGCTTAGGGAGCAGGGGTAGCAATCAGCCCCAGCATTTT.

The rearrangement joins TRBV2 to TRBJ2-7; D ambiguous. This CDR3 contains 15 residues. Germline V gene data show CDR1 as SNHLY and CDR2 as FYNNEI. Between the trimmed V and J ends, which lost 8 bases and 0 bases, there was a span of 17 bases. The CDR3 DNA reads TGTGCCAGCCTAATTCACCTCAAGTCCTCCTACGAGCAGTACTTC. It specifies CASLIHLKSSYEQYF.

CDR3 sequence: CASKTSGGAITGELFF. CDR3 nucleotides: TGTGCCAGCAAGACTAGCGGGGGGGCCATTACCGGGGAGCTGTTTTTT. The rearrangement uses TRBV28 and TRBJ2-2; 14 bases agree with TRBD2. CDR1 is MDHEN, CDR2 SYDVKM, per germline. V shed 7 bases, J shed 5 bases, and the junction held 6 bases outside the gene matches. This CDR3 region has 16 residues.

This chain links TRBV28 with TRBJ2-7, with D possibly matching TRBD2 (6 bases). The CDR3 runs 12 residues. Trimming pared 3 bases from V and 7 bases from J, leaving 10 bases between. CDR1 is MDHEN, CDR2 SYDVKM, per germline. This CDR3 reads CASSFSGVEQYF. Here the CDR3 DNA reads TGTGCCAGCAGTTTCTCGGGAGTTGAGCAGTACTTC.